These 7 T cell receptor beta chains were all obtained from the same sample, sequenced in a study of shared clonotypes between healthy human individuals. Sequencing was performed with immunoSEQ multiplex PCR; in TCRdb, only in-frame clones are kept and a portion is missing. This repertoire shows a few hundred thousand clones, roughly three quarters found once; its top ten account for more than 10%. Sequencing was done on a sample of PBMCs. The source of these receptors is a woman aged 35 to 49 in good health. Some clones in this sample may be carry-over from other donors' samples.

The V call is TRBV5-3, the J call TRBJ1-1; D is undetermined. TRBV5-3 is sorted into the ORF group, with uncertain function. This CDR3 is 13 amino acids long. Between the trimmed V and J ends, which lost 4 bases and 3 bases, there was a span of 10 bases. The CDR3 bases are TGTGCCAGAAGCCCGGGGTGGGACACTGAAGCTTTCTTT. Its protein product is CARSPGWDTEAFF.

V gene TRBV7-2 combines with J gene TRBJ2-1; D may be TRBD1 or TRBD2 (5 bases each). This CDR3 comprises 15 residues. V was clipped by 3 bases and J by 7 bases, with 16 bases between them. The germline V gene has CDR1 SGHTA and CDR2 FQGNSA. The CDR3: CASSLFPGATNEQFF. The CDR3 DNA reads as TGTGCCAGCAGCTTGTTCCCCGGGGCCACGAATGAGCAGTTCTTC.

On this clone: Since a far larger clone is one base different, this is likely a read error. Other DNA sequences of this sample code for an identical CDR3. The chain has TRBV18 and TRBJ1-1, with TRBD1 as a possible D gene (6 bases). Germline lookup yields CDR1 KGHSH and CDR2 LQKENI. The CDR3 contains 15 residues. V lost 6 bases to trimming and J lost 0 bases, with 14 bases between them. CDR3 in DNA: TGTGCCAGCTCGCCCTGGACAGCCATGAACACTGAAGCTTTCTTT. As protein: CASSPWTAMNTEAFF.

The chain has TRBV5-4 and TRBJ1-2; D unresolved. The CDR3 loop spans 12 amino acids. Trimming cost V 0 bases and J 3 bases, with 3 bases left between them. In germline, CDR1 is SGHNT, CDR2 YYREEE (reference sequence). The CDR3 region has the DNA TGTGCCAGCAGCTTGGATGACTATGGCTACACCTTC. This translates into CASSLDDYGYTF.

The table lists this clone with many counts. Other DNA sequences from this sample encode an identical CDR3 as well. The chain joins TRBV6-5 to TRBJ1-3; a possible D gene is TRBD1 (6 bases). Trimming left V 4 bases short and J 9 bases short, with 22 bases between. The CDR3 runs to 16 residues. Germline CDR1 reads MNHEY; CDR2 reads SVGAGI. The CDR3 is CASSSGGADGGGTIYF. CDR3 coding DNA: TGTGCCAGCAGTTCGGGGGGGGCAGACGGTGGCGGCACCATATATTTT.

The chain is built from TRBV28 and TRBJ2-5, with 13 bases matching TRBD2. The tail of the sequence fits TRBJ2-7 better, so the J call may be wrong. In germline, CDR1 is MDHEN, CDR2 SYDVKM. This CDR3 comprises 15 residues. The CDR3 is CASSSWTSGSDEQYF. In nucleotides, the CDR3 is TGTGCCAGCAGTTCCTGGACTAGCGGGAGCGACGAGCAGTACTTC.

The gene calls are TRBV18 and TRBJ2-7; 12 nucleotides line up with TRBD2. The J segment lost 4 bases and the V segment lost 2 bases, leaving 6 bases of the junction unmatched. Germline V lookup: CDR1 KGHSH, CDR2 LQKENI. The length of the CDR3 is 16 residues. The CDR3 coding sequence is TGTGCCAGCTCACCAAGCGGACTAGCGGGACAATACGAGCAGTACTTC. Translated: CASSPSGLAGQYEQYF. Variable domain in full (rest from reference TRBV18 and TRBJ2-7): NAGVMQNPRHLVRRRGQEARLRCSPMKGHSHVYWYRQLPEEGLKFMVYLQKENIIDESGMPKERFSAEFPKEGPSILRIQQVVRGDSAAYFCASSPSGLAGQYEQYFGPGTRLTVT.